The 26 T cell receptor beta chains in this list originate from one sample, sequenced in a study of T-cell memory formation after mild COVID-19. TCRdb analysed the 5' RACE reads with MiXCR anew, one entry per CDR3 protein. Here the sample spans under 450,000 distinct CDR3 sequences, about a quarter being singletons. The sample taken for sequencing was PBMCs or a T cell subset sorted from them (not recorded which). These TCRs come from an adult woman who had mild COVID-19 (a few samples of this study predate the infection). Cell type and time point are not known.

The sample holds a few counts of this clonotype. The rearrangement uses TRBV12-3 or TRBV12-4 and TRBJ2-2, with D maybe TRBD1 (6 bases). V shed 6 bases and J shed 4 bases, with 15 bases lying between them. This CDR3 comprises 15 residues. CDR3 nucleotides: TGTGCCAGCAGATCACAGGGCGGAGGCACCGGGGAGCTGTTTTTT. As protein: CASRSQGGGTGELFF.

This clonotype showed up just a few times. The chain combines TRBV7-6 with TRBJ2-7, with 12 positions matching TRBD2. The CDR3 spans 16 residues. V was clipped by 0 bases and J by 5 bases; unmatched bases: 5. From germline, CDR1 is SGHVS and CDR2 FNYEAQ. CDR3 amino acids: CASSLATSGRAHEQYF. The DNA of the CDR3 is TGTGCCAGCAGCTTAGCGACTAGCGGGAGAGCCCACGAGCAGTACTTC. Drawing the rest from reference TRBV7-6 and TRBJ2-7, the complete variable domain is GAGVSQSPRYKVTKRGQDVALRCDPISGHVSLYWYRQALGQGPEFLTYFNYEAQQDKSGLPNDRFSAERPEGSISTLTIQRTEQRDSAMYRCASSLATSGRAHEQYFGPGTRLTVT.

The chain recombines TRBV18 with TRBJ2-3, with D hard to call. The CDR3 spans 13 residues. Germline-derived CDR1 and CDR2 are KGHSH and LQKENI. V shed 6 bases and J shed 5 bases, with 12 bases lying between them. The CDR3 region has the DNA TGTGCCAGCTCCCCGTGGGCTGAAGATACGCAGTATTTT. Amino acid sequence: CASSPWAEDTQYF.

In this sample, this clonotype turned up many times. This chain uses TRBV29-1 with TRBJ2-5, with a weak D call TRBD2 (6 bases). The length of the CDR3 is 14 residues. The germline gives CDR1 SQVTM, CDR2 ANQGSEA. V lost 3 bases, J lost 5 bases, and 16 bases lay in between. CDR3 DNA: TGCAGCGTTGATGGCGGGAAGGCGGCGGAGACCCAGTACTTC. Its protein product is CSVDGGKAAETQYF.

There are many counts of this clonotype. V gene TRBV12-3 or TRBV12-4 combines with J gene TRBJ2-1; 10 bases agree with TRBD2. The CDR3 has 15 amino acids. J was trimmed by 7 bases and V by 6 bases; bases with no gene match: 9. The CDR3 is CASRRAGGPGNEQFF. CDR3 in DNA: TGTGCCAGCAGGCGAGCGGGGGGGCCTGGGAATGAGCAGTTCTTC.

J is TRBJ2-7 and V is TRBV29-1; 8 bases map to TRBD1. The CDR3 covers 15 residues. Germline-derived CDR1 and CDR2 are SQVTM and ANQGSEA. The junction had 7 bases not matched to a gene; V was cut back by 2 bases and J by 1 base. The CDR3 nucleotides are TGCAGCGTTGAATCCCGGGACAGGAGTTCCTACGAGCAGTACTTC. As protein: CSVESRDRSSYEQYF.

The rearrangement uses TRBV10-3 and TRBJ2-5; no reliable D call. The germline gives CDR1 ENHRY, CDR2 SYGVKD. V was clipped by 4 bases and J by 1 base, with 7 bases between them. This CDR3 is 13 amino acids long. The CDR3 loop reads CAISVDGQETQYF. CDR3 coding DNA: TGTGCCATCAGTGTGGACGGCCAAGAGACCCAGTACTTC.

V gene TRBV10-2 combines with J gene TRBJ2-1; no definite D call. CDR3 length: 12 amino acids. CDR1 is WSHSY and CDR2 is SAAADI in the germline V gene. Trimming removed 3 bases from V and 10 bases from J, with 10 bases in between. CDR3 sequence: CASSDPLGEQFF. The DNA of the CDR3 is TGCGCCAGCAGTGACCCCCTTGGGGAGCAGTTCTTC.

This chain connects TRBV5-1 to TRBJ1-1, with unresolved D. The CDR3 length is 14 residues. Trimming took 2 bases from V and 2 from J, leaving 10 bases between them. Germline loops: CDR1 SGHRS, CDR2 YFSETQ. The CDR3 sequence is CASSFGQDNTEAFF. The DNA for the CDR3 is TGCGCCAGCAGCTTTGGGCAGGACAACACTGAAGCTTTCTTT. The variable domain in full, completed from reference TRBV5-1 and TRBJ1-1, reads KAGVTQTPRYLIKTRGQQVTLSCSPISGHRSVSWYQQTPGQGLQFLFEYFSETQRNKGNFPGRFSGRQFSNSRSEMNVSTLELGDSALYLCASSFGQDNTEAFFGQGTRLTVV.

The chain couples TRBV7-9 to TRBJ2-2; no firm D call. Trimming cost V 4 bases and J 0 bases, with 9 bases left between them. Germline V gene data show CDR1 as SEHNR and CDR2 as FQNEAQ (reference sequence). This CDR3 is built from 15 residues. The chain's CDR3 is CASSSTLPNTGELFF. DNA of the CDR3: TGTGCCAGCAGCTCCACCCTCCCGAACACCGGGGAGCTGTTTTTT.

This rearrangement joins TRBV7-9 to TRBJ1-5; weak D call: TRBD1 (6 bases). The CDR3 length is 15 residues. Trimming removed 5 bases from V and 1 base from J, with 12 bases in between. Germline V gives CDR1 SEHNR, CDR2 FQNEAQ (reference sequence). The CDR3 nucleotides read TGTGCCAGCAGCGACGGACAGTTCAGCAATCAGCCCCAGCATTTT. It yields the protein CASSDGQFSNQPQHF.

This clonotype has just a few counts. The J gene is TRBJ2-2, the V gene TRBV7-2; TRBD1 matches 8 bases. The CDR3 length is 14 residues. CDR1 is SGHTA, CDR2 FQGNSA, per germline. V dropped 3 bases and J dropped 6; count of bases not matched to a gene: 3. Here the CDR3 DNA reads TGTGCCAGCAGCTTTGACAGGGGAGCCGGGGAGCTGTTTTTT. It encodes CASSFDRGAGELFF.

Only a few counts were recorded for this clonotype. The chain is built from TRBV12-3 or TRBV12-4 and TRBJ2-1; maybe TRBD2 (6 bases). V was clipped by 7 bases and J by 2 bases, with 18 bases between them. This CDR3 contains 16 residues. The CDR3 loop is CASTFLRGRAYNEQFF. CDR3 coding DNA: TGTGCCAGCACCTTCCTTCGGGGGAGAGCCTACAATGAGCAGTTCTTC.

The chain links TRBV9 to TRBJ2-7; D not resolved. Trimming shortened V by 0 bases and J by 0 bases, and 10 bases separated the two germline ends. This CDR3 has 15 amino acids. The germline gives CDR1 SGDLS, CDR2 YYNGEE. This chain's CDR3 is CASSVGPQASYEQYF. Here the CDR3 DNA reads TGTGCCAGCAGCGTAGGGCCCCAGGCCTCCTACGAGCAGTACTTC.

This clonotype was observed at least ten times. CDR3 nucleotides: TGTGCCAGCAGTTGGACAGGGAGGTTTCAAGAGACCCAGTACTTC. Its protein is CASSWTGRFQETQYF. This sequence joins TRBV7-8 and TRBJ2-5; 8 bases are a match to TRBD1. Unmatched junction bases numbered 8, after V lost 6 bases and J lost 2 bases. Germline assignment: CDR1 SGHVS and CDR2 FQNEAQ. The CDR3 is 15 amino acids.

V usage is TRBV3-1 and J usage is TRBJ2-1; 7 positions match TRBD2. V trimming: 0 bases; J trimming: 8 bases; junction bases outside the gene matches: 10. In germline, CDR1 is LGHDT, CDR2 YNNKEL (reference sequence). The CDR3 extends over 16 amino acids. In nucleotides, the CDR3 is TGTGCCAGCAGCCAAGAGGTCCGGGGGAGCGGGGATGAGCAGTTCTTC. Encoded protein: CASSQEVRGSGDEQFF.

This clonotype has more than one count but fewer than ten. The DNA of the CDR3 is TGTGCCAGCAGCTTAGCGCGAGGGCCGACCTACAATGAGCAGTTCTTC. This gives the protein CASSLARGPTYNEQFF. The rearrangement joins TRBV7-9 to TRBJ2-1; tentatively, D is TRBD2 (5 bases). This CDR3 comprises 16 residues. Germline CDR1 is SEHNR and CDR2 is FQNEAQ (reference sequence). Trimming took off 0 bases at V and 2 bases at J, with 11 bases between the two ends.

CDR3 sequence (DNA): TGCGCCAGCAGCGGTACGTGGGCTAGAATTACTAGCACAGATACGCAGTATTTT. This codes for CASSGTWARITSTDTQYF. This chain connects TRBV5-1 to TRBJ2-3; D gene ambiguous. V was trimmed by 4 bases and J by 0 bases, leaving 21 bases between them. The CDR3 covers 18 residues. Germline V lookup: CDR1 SGHRS, CDR2 YFSETQ.

The chain couples TRBV29-1 to TRBJ1-2; D remains ambiguous. Deletions cut 4 bases from V and 7 bases from J, with 10 bases between. This CDR3 contains 11 residues. CDR1 and CDR2 (germline): SQVTM, ANQGSEA. CDR3 residues: CSVAARVGYTF. The CDR3 DNA sequence: TGCAGCGTTGCGGCTCGCGTTGGCTACACCTTC.

The V call is TRBV29-1, the J call TRBJ2-2; maybe TRBD1 (5 bases). V was cut by 0 bases and J by 6 bases, with 14 bases left in between. CDR1 SQVTM and CDR2 ANQGSEA come from the germline V gene. The CDR3 extends over 15 amino acids. CDR3 loop: CSVEDEAGFAGELFF. The CDR3 DNA sequence: TGCAGCGTTGAAGACGAGGCAGGGTTCGCCGGGGAGCTGTTTTTT.

This rearrangement joins TRBV4-2 to TRBJ2-2; TRBD2 matches 8 bases. Germline V gene data show CDR1 as LGHNA and CDR2 as YNFKEQ. V shed 6 bases, J shed 5 bases, and the junction held 8 bases outside the gene matches. This CDR3 comprises 15 residues. The CDR3 loop is CASRAAGVDTGELFF. The DNA for the CDR3 is TGTGCCAGCAGGGCAGCGGGAGTAGATACCGGGGAGCTGTTTTTT.

This clonotype was picked up a small number of times. The chain couples TRBV12-3 or TRBV12-4 to TRBJ2-1, with D perhaps TRBD2 (5 bases). Trimming stripped 6 bases from V and 5 bases from J, with 14 bases between. The CDR3 has 14 amino acids. CDR3 nucleotide sequence: TGTGCCAGCAGCCCCTTAGGACTGAACAATGAGCAGTTCTTC. Translated: CASSPLGLNNEQFF.

This clonotype occurred a few times. The chain combines TRBV4-1 with TRBJ1-1, with 7 bases aligning to TRBD1. The CDR3 length is 13 residues. The germline gives CDR1 MGHRA, CDR2 YSYEKL. After removal of 2 bases from V and 6 bases from J, the junction contained 3 bases not matched to a gene. The CDR3 sequence: CASSQTGESEAFF. The CDR3 coding sequence is TGCGCCAGCAGCCAAACAGGGGAGTCTGAAGCTTTCTTT.

The V and J genes are TRBV7-8 and TRBJ2-5; no clear D. Per the germline V gene, CDR1 is SGHVS and CDR2 is FQNEAQ. The length of the CDR3 is 14 residues. V lost 4 bases and J 5 bases, leaving 14 bases between the germline ends. The CDR3, as DNA: TGTGCCAGCAGCTCCGGGCCCCCCTGGGAGACCCAGTACTTC. Protein sequence: CASSSGPPWETQYF.

The V and J genes are TRBV5-4 and TRBJ2-5, with a tentative D call TRBD1 (6 bases). V was clipped by 2 bases and J by 2 bases, with 13 bases between them. CDR1 and CDR2 from the germline V gene are SGHNT and YYREEE (reference sequence). The CDR3 runs to 15 residues. CDR3 sequence: CASSFWQGRQETQYF. The CDR3 DNA reads as TGTGCCAGCAGCTTCTGGCAGGGGAGACAAGAGACCCAGTACTTC.

The gene calls are TRBV4-1 and TRBJ2-7; D unresolved. This CDR3 contains 13 residues. V lost 1 base to trimming and J lost 2 bases, with 6 bases between them. Germline CDR1 reads MGHRA; CDR2 reads YSYEKL. The CDR3 nucleotides read TGCGCCAGCAGCCAAGGCTTTACCTACGAGCAGTACTTC. Its translation is CASSQGFTYEQYF.